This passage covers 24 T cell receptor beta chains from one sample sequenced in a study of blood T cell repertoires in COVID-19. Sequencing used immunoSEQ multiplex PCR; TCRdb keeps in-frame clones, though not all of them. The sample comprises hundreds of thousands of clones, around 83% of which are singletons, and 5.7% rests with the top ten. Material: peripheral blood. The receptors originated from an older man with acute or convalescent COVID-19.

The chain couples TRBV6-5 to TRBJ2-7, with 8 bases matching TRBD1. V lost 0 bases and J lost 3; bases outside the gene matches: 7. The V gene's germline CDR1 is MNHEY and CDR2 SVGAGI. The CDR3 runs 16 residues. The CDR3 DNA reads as TGTGCCAGCAGTTACTCCGGGGGACAGGCCCGCTACGAGCAGTACTTC. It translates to CASSYSGGQARYEQYF.

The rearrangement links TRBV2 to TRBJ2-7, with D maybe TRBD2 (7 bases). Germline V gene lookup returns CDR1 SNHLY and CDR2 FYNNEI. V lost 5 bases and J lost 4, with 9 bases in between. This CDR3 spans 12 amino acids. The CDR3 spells CASSRGGYEQYF. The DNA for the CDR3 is TGTGCCAGCAGTAGGGGGGGGTACGAGCAGTACTTC.

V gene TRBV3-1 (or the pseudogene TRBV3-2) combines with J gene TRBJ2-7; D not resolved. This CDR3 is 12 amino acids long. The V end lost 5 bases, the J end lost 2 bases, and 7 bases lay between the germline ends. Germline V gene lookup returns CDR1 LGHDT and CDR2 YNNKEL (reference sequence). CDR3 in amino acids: CASSGTPYEQYF. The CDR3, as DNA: TGTGCCAGCAGCGGCACCCCCTACGAGCAGTACTTC.

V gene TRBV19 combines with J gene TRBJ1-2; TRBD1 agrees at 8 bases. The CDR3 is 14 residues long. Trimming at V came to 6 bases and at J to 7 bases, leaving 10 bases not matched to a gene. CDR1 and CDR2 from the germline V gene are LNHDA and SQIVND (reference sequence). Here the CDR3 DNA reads TGTGCCAGTAGAGACCCGGGACAGGTCTCTGGCTACACCTTC. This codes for CASRDPGQVSGYTF.

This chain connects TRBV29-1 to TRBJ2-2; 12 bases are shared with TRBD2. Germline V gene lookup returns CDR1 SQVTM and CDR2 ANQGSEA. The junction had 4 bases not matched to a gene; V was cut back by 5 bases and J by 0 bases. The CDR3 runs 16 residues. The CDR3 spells CSVYLAGGTNTGELFF. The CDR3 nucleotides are TGCAGCGTTTACCTAGCGGGAGGGACGAACACCGGGGAGCTGTTTTTT.

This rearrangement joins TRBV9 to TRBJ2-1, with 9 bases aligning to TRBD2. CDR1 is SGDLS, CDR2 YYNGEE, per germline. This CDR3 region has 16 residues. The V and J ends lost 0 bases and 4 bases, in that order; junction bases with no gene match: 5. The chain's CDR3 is CASSVGREGFYNEQFF. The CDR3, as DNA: TGTGCCAGCAGCGTAGGGCGGGAGGGCTTTTACAATGAGCAGTTCTTC.

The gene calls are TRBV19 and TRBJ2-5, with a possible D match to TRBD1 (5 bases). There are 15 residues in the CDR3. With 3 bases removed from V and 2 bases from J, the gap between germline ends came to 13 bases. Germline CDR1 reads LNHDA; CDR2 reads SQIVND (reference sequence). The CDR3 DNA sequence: TGTGCCAGTAGTATGGTGCCAGGGAATCAAGAGACCCAGTACTTC. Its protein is CASSMVPGNQETQYF.

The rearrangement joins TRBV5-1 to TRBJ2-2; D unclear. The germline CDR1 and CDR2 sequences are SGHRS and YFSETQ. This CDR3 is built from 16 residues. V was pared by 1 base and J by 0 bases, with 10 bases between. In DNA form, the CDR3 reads TGCGCCAGCAGCTTGCTAGGAGCCGCGAACACCGGGGAGCTGTTTTTT. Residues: CASSLLGAANTGELFF.

DNA of the CDR3: TGTGCCAGCCGGTCGAAAGAGACCCAGTACTTC. Protein sequence: CASRSKETQYF. The V gene is TRBV9, the J gene TRBJ2-5; D unresolved. Deletions cut 7 bases from V and 3 bases from J, with 7 bases between. The CDR3 is 11 amino acids. Germline V gives CDR1 SGDLS, CDR2 YYNGEE.

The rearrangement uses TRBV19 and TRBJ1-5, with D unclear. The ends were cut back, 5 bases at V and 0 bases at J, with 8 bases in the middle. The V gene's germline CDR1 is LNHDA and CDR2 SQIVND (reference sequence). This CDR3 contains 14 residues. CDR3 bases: TGTGCCAGTAGTCCCGGGAATAGCAATCAGCCCCAGCATTTT. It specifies CASSPGNSNQPQHF.

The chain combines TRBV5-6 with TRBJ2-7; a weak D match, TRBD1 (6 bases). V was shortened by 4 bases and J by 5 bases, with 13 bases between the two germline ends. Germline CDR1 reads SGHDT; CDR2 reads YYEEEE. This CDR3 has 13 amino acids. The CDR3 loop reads CASSAVQGHEQYF. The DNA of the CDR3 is TGTGCCAGCAGCGCGGTACAGGGTCACGAGCAGTACTTC. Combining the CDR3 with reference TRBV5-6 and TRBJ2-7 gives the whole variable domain DAGVTQSPTHLIKTRGQQVTLRCSPKSGHDTVSWYQQALGQGPQFIFQYYEEEERQRGNFPDRFSGHQFPNYSSELNVNALLLGDSALYLCASSAVQGHEQYFGPGTRLTVT.

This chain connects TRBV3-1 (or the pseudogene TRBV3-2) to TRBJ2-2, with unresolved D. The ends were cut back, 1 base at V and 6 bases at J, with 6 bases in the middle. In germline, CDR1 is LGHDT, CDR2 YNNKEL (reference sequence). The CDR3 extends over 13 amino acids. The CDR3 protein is CASSQGSPGELFF. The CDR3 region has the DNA TGTGCCAGCAGCCAAGGAAGCCCCGGGGAGCTGTTTTTT.

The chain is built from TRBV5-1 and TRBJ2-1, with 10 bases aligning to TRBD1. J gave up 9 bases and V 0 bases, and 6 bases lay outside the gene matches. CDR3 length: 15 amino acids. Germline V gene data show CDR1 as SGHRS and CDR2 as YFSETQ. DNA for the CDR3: TGCGCCAGCAGCTTGGCCGGGACAGGGGTCGCTGAGCAGTTCTTC. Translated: CASSLAGTGVAEQFF.

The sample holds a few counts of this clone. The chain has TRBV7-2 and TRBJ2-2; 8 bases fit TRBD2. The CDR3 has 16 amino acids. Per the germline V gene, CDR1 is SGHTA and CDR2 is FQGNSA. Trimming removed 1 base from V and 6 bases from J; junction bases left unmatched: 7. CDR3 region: CASSLESGSVAGELFF. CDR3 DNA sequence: TGTGCCAGCAGCTTAGAAAGCGGGAGTGTCGCCGGGGAGCTGTTTTTT.

The CDR3 protein is CASSLSSRGQVFYTF. CDR3 coding DNA: TGTGCCAGCAGTTTATCATCAAGGGGACAGGTCTTCTACACCTTC. V usage is TRBV28 and J usage is TRBJ1-2; 8 nucleotides line up with TRBD1. The CDR3 runs 15 residues. J was trimmed by 10 bases and V by 1 base; bases with no gene match: 11. CDR1 is MDHEN and CDR2 is SYDVKM in the germline V gene.

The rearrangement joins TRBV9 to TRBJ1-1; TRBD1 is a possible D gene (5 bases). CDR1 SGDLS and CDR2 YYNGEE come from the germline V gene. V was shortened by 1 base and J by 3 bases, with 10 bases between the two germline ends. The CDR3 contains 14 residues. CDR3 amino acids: CASSVIGAYTEAFF. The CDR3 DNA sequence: TGTGCCAGCAGCGTAATTGGGGCCTACACTGAAGCTTTCTTT.

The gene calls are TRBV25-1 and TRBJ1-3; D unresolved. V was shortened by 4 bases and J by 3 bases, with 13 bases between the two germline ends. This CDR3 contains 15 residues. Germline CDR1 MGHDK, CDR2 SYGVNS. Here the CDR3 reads CASSATELGGNTIYF. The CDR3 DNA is TGTGCCAGCAGTGCTACAGAACTAGGTGGAAACACCATATATTTT.

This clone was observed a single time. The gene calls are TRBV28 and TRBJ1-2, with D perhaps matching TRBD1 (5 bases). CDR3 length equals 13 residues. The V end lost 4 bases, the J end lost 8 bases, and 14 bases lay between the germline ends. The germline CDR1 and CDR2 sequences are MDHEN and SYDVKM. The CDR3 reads CASSWGTSWGYTF. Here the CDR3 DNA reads TGTGCCAGCAGTTGGGGGACTTCATGGGGCTACACCTTC.

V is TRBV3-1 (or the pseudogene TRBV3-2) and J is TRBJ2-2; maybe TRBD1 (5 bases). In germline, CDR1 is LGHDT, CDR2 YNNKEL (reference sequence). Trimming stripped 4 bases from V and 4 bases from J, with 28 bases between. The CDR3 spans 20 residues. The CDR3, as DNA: TGTGCCAGCAGCCGAACCCGGGCAGGGTCAATCCCCCAATCCACCGGGGAGCTGTTTTTT. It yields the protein CASSRTRAGSIPQSTGELFF.

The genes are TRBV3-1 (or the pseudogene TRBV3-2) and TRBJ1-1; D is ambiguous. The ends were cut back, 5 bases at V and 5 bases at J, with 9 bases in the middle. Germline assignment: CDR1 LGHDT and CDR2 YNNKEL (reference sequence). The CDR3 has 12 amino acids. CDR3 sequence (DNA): TGTGCCAGCAGCTCACTCGGTACTGAAGCTTTCTTT. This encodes CASSSLGTEAFF.

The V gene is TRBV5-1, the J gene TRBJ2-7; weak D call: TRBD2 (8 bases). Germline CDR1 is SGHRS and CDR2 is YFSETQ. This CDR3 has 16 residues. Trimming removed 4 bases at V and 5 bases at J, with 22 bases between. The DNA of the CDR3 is TGCGCCAGCAGCCCGGGGGGGACAGTTTCGTTTCACGAGCAGTACTTC. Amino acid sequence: CASSPGGTVSFHEQYF.

The CDR3 bases are TGTGCCAGCTCACCCGACATGAAAACTAATGAAAAACTGTTTTTT. Translated: CASSPDMKTNEKLFF. The chain couples TRBV18 to TRBJ1-4; D is ambiguous. CDR1 and CDR2 (germline): KGHSH, LQKENI. The germline V and J ends were trimmed by 3 bases and 1 base, with 9 bases remaining between them. CDR3 length: 15 amino acids.

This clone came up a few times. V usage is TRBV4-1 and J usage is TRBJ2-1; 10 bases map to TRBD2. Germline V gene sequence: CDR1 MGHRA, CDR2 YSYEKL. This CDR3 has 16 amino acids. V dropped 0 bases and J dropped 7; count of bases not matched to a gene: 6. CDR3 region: CASSQEGTSVGNEQFF. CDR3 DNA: TGCGCCAGCAGCCAAGAGGGGACTAGCGTCGGAAATGAGCAGTTCTTC.

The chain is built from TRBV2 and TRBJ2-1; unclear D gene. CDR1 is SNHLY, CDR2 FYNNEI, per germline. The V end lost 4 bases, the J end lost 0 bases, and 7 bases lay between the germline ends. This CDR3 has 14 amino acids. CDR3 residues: CASSVESSYNEQFF. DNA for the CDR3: TGTGCCAGCAGTGTTGAGAGCTCCTACAATGAGCAGTTCTTC.